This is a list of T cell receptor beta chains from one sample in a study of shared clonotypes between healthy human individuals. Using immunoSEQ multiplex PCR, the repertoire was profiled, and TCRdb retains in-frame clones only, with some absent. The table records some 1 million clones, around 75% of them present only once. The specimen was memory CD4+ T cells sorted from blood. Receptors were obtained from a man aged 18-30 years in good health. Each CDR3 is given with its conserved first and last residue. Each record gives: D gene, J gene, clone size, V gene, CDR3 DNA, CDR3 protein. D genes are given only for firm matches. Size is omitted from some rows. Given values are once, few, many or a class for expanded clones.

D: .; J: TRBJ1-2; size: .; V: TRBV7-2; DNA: TGTGCCAGCAGTCCGGCTAACTATGGCTACACCTTC; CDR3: CASSPANYGYTF
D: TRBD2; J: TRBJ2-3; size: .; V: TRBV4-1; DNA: TGCGCCAGCAGCCAAGATAGGTCTAGCGGGACCGCCACAGATACGCAGTATTTT; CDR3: CASSQDRSSGTATDTQYF
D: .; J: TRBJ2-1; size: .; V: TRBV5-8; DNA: TGTGCCAGCAGCTTGCACCCCTACAATGAGCAGTTCTTC; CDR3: CASSLHPYNEQFF
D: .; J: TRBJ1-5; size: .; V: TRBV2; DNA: TGTGCCAGCAGCGCGGCAAATCAGCCCCAGCATTTT; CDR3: CASSAANQPQHF
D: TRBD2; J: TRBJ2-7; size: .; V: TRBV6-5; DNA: TGTGCCAGCAGGACCAGACTAGCGGGTCCTAACGAGCAGTACTTC; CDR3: CASRTRLAGPNEQYF
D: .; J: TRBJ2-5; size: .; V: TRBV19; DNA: TGTGCCAGCTCGGAGGCGCAAGAGACCCAGTACTTC; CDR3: CASSEAQETQYF
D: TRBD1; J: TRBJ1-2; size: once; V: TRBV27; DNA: TGTGCCAGCAGTCGACAGGGCTACGGAGGCTACACCTTC; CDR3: CASSRQGYGGYTF
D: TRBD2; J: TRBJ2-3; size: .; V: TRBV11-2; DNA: TGTGCCAGCAGCCGGATCAGGGGCGGGGGGCCCGGCACAGATACGCAGTATTTT; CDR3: CASSRIRGGGPGTDTQYF
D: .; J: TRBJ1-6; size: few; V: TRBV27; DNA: TGTGCCAGCAGTCCCCTGGACAGAGATAATTCACCCCTCCACTTT; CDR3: CASSPLDRDNSPLHF
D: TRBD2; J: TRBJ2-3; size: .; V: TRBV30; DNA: TGTGCCTGGAGGGGACTAGCGAGCACAGATACGCAGTATTTT; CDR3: CAWRGLASTDTQYF
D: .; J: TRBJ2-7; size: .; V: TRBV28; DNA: TGTGCCAGCGGACAGTTGAGCTCCTACGAGCAGTACTTC; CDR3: CASGQLSSYEQYF
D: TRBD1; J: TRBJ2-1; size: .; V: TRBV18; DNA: TGTGCCAGCTCCGGGACAGGGAGATCGGAGCAGTTCTTC; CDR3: CASSGTGRSEQFF
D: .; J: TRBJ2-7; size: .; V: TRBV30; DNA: TGTGCCTGGAGCGAGAGGGGGGTCAGCGAGCAGTACTTC; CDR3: CAWSERGVSEQYF
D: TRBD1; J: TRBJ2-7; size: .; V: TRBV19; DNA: TGTGCCAGTAGTACCGAGACAGGGGCCTCCTACGAGCAGTACTTC; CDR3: CASSTETGASYEQYF
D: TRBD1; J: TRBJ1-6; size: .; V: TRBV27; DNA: TGTGCCAGCAGTATCGGACAGGGACGCAATTCACCCCTCCACTTT; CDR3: CASSIGQGRNSPLHF
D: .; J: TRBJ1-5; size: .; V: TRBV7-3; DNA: TGTGCCAGCAGCTTAAAGTGGGGTCGGGGCAGACGTTATAGCAATCAGCCCCAGCATTTT; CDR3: CASSLKWGRGRRYSNQPQHF
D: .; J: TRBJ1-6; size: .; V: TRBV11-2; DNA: TGTGCCAGCAGCCCCGGCGCTAATTCACCCCTCCACTTT; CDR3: CASSPGANSPLHF
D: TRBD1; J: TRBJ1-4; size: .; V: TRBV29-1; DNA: TGCAGCGTTGCTATGGACAGGGGGCTTGAAAAACTGTTTTTT; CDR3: CSVAMDRGLEKLFF
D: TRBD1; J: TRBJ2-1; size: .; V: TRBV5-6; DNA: TGTGCCAGCAGCCTTGGGGACAGGGGAGGGAATGAGCAGTTCTTC; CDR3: CASSLGDRGGNEQFF
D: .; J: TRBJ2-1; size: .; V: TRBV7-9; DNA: TGTGCCAGCAGCTTAGGGGAAGGGGTGCAGTTCTTC; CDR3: CASSLGEGVQFF
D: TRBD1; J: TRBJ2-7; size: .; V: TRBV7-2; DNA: TGTGCCAGCAGCTACGCGCCGGGACAGGCATACGAGCAGTACTTC; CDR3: CASSYAPGQAYEQYF
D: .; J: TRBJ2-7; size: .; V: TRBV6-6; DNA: TGTGCCAGTAGCCCCCTCCGGGACGTCGGTCGAGAGCAGTACTTC; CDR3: CASSPLRDVGREQYF
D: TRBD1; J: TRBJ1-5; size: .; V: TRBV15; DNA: TGTGCCACCAGCACCATGACAGGGGGCAATCAGCCCCAGCATTTT; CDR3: CATSTMTGGNQPQHF
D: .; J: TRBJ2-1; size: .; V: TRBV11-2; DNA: TGTGCCAGCAGCTTTATGGCCTACAATGAGCAGTTCTTC; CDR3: CASSFMAYNEQFF
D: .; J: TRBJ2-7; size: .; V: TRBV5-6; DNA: TGTGCCAGCAGCTTAAGTGGGCACTTCTACGAGCAGTACTTC; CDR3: CASSLSGHFYEQYF
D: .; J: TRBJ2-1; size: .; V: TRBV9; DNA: TGTGCCACCCACGGGACACTCACAAGGAATGAGCAGTTCTTC; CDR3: CATHGTLTRNEQFF
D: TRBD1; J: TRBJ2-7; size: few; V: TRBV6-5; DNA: TGTGCCAGCAGCCTGACAGGGAACGGCCTCTACGAGCAGTACTTC; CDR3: CASSLTGNGLYEQYF
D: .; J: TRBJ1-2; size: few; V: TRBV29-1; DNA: TGCAGCGTGGACCAGGCGGTAGACTATGGCTACACCTTC; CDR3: CSVDQAVDYGYTF
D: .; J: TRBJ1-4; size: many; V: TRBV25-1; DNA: TGTGCCAGCAGCCACCCAAAGGGGCGTGGGAGTGAAAAACTGTTTTTT; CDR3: CASSHPKGRGSEKLFF
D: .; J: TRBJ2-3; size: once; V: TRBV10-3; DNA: TGTGCCTCCTCCACGGGAGATACGCAGTATTTT; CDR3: CASSTGDTQYF
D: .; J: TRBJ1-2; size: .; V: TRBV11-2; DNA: TGTGCCAGCAGCTTGGTGGGAAAGAACTATGGCTACACCTTC; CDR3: CASSLVGKNYGYTF
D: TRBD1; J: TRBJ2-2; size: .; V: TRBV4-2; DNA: TGTGCCAGCAGCCCCCGACAGGGGACGAACACCGGGGAGCTGTTTTTT; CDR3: CASSPRQGTNTGELFF
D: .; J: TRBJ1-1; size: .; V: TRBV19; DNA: TGTGCCAGCCTCCCTCGGGGTTCCTCGAAGGGCCGGATAGAAGCTTTCTTT; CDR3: CASLPRGSSKGRIEAFF
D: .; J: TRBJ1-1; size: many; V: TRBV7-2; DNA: TGTGCCAGCAGCTTAACAGGCAGGGCAACTGAAGCTTTCTTT; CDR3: CASSLTGRATEAFF
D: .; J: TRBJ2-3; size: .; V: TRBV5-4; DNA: TGTGCCAGCAGCTCAACGCAGGGGGGGGGTACGCAGTATTTT; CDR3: CASSSTQGGGTQYF
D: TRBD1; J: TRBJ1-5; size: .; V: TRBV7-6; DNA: TGTGCCAGCAGCCGCGACAGGGACCAGCCCCAGCATTTT; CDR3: CASSRDRDQPQHF
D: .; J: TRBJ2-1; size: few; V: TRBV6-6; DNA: TGTGCCAGCACCCTCTCCAATGAGCAGTTCTTC; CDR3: CASTLSNEQFF
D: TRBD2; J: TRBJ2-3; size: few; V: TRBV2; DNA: TGTGCCAGCAGTGGGGGGGGCGCGGGACTAGGTGCCGATACGCAGTATTTT; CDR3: CASSGGGAGLGADTQYF